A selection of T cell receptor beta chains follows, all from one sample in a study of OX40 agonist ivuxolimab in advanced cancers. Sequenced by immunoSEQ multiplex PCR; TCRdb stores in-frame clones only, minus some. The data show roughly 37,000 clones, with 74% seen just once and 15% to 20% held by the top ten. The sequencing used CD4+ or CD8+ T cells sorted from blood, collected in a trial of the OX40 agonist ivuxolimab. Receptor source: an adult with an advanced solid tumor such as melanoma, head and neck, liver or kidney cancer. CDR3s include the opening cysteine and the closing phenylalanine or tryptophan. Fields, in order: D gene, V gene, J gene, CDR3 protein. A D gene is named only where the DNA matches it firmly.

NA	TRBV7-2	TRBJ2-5	CASSSYLAWETQYF
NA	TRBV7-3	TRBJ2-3	CASSKPGVDTQYF
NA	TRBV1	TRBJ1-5	CTSNKRGVDNQPQHF
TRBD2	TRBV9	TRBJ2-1	CASSPGGGVEQFF
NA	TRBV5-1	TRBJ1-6	CASAGSSYNSPLHF
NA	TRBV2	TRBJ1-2	CASTRLPSTGYTF
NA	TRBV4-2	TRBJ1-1	CASSRSYTEAFF
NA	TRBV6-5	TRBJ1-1	CASSRFNTEAFF
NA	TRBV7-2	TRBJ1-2	CASSFVNQGGYTF
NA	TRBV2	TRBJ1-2	CASSERAGYGYTF
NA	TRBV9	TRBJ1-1	CASSVAPDTEAFF
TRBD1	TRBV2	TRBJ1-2	CASSGQGAHGYTF
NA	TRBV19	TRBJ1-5	CASSIRQMNQPQHF
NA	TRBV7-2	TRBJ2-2	CASSLDGNTGELFF
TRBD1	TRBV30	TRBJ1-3	CAWRRRGLGNTIYF
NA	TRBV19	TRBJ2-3	CASQTTWGPSQVAQYF
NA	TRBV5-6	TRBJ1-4	CASSLKGAGINEKLFF
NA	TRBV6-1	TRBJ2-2	CASSDRGARPGELFF
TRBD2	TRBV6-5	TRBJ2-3	CASRTSGGSDTQYF
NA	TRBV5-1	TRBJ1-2	CASSLARGDGYTF
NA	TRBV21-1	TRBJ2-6	CASSKVSGFVSGANVLTF
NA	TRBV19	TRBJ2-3	CASSQPYQGADTQYF
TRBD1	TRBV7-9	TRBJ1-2	CASSPQGGSYGYTF
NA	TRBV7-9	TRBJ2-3	CASSTPPAGRTSTDTQYF
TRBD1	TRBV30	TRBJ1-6	CARRSGQGNSPLHF
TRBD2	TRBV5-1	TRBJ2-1	CASSSGLAIYNEQFF
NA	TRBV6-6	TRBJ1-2	CASRLNLEGSGYTF
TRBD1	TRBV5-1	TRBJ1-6	CASSLGQGGYNSPLHF
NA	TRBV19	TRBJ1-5	CASTQLGGSQPQHF
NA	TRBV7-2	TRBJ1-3	CASSLGSGSGNTIYF
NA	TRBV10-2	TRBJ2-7	CASSESFREEQYF
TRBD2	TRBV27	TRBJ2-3	CASSGLAKSTDTQYF
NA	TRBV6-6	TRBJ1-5	CASSSQAAQPQHF
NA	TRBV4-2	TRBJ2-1	CASSQDLRQGQFF
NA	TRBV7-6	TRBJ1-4	CASSLGGRTGREKLFF
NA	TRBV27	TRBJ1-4	CASSSLQGSGKLFF
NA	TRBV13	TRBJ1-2	CASSTRGRNGYTF
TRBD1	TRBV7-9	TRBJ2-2	CASSYLRGTGYFLTGELFF
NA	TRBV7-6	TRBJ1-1	CASSARRSTEAFF
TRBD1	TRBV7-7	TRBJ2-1	CASSLGPGGMDEQFF
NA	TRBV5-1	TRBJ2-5	CASSLAPGGGQETQYF
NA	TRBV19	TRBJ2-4	CASSQGGDIQYF
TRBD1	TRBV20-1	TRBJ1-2	CSAHPGGGYTF
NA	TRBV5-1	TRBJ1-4	CASSLDPATNEKLFF
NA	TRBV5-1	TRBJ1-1	CASSLSRVTEAFF
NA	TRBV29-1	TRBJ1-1	CSSRDVGGTEAFF
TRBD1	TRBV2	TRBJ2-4	CASSGLFSDRGGGIQYF
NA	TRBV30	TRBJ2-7	CAWSVGRTYEQYF
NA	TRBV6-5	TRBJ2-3	CASSSRNRGTDTQYF
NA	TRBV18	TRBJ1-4	CASSPQGTNEKLFF
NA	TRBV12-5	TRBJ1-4	CASVGTSEKLFF
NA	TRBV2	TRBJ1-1	CASSERGTNTEAFF
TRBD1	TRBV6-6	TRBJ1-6	CASRGGQGRNSPLHF